This TCR beta chain appears in the sequencing data of a study of OX40 agonist ivuxolimab in advanced cancers. Turning to the study itself: The dose-escalation cohort was approximately 80% male, with a mean age of around 60 years, ranging about 20 to 79. The study, taken as a whole, reports: Partial responders treated at 0.1-3.0 mg/kg exhibited clonal expansion among the lowest measured. Relative to CD4+, CD8+ T cells held more expanded clones on average.

Repertoires were generated with immunoSEQ multiplex PCR, while TCRdb's copy carries only in-frame clones and drops some. The sample holds about 66,000 clones; around 80% are singletons and the top ten take roughly 4.7%. This clone was counted a few times. The antigen is unknown. Baseline, cycle 4 day 1, and cycle 7 day 1 were the blood sampling points. The V end was cut by 5 bases, the J end by 4 bases, with 17 bases between. The CDR3 is 15 amino acids. Looked up from germline, CDR1 is SGHTA and CDR2 is FQGTGA. The sequence was collected from an adult with an advanced solid tumor such as melanoma, head and neck, liver or kidney cancer. This specimen was CD4+ or CD8+ T cells sorted from blood, taken in a trial of the OX40 agonist ivuxolimab. The chain links TRBV7-3 to TRBJ2-5, with D perhaps matching TRBD2 (6 bases). This CDR3 reads CASSPYSGVRETQYF. The CDR3 DNA sequence: TGTGCCAGCAGCCCCTATAGCGGTGTCCGAGAGACCCAGTACTTC.